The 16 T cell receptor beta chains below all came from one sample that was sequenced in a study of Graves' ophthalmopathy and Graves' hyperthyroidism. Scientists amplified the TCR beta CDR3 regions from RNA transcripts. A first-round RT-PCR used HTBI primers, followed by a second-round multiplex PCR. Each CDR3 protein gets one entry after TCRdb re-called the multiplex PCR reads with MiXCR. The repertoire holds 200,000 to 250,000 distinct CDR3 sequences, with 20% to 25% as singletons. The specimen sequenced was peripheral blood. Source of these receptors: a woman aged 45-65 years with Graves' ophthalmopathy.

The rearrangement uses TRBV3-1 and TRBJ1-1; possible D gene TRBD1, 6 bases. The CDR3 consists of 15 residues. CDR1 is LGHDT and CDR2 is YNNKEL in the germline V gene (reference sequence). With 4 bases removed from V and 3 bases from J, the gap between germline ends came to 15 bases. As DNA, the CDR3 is TGTGCCAGCAGCCTTCAGGGGTTGGTGGACACTGAAGCTTTCTTT. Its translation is CASSLQGLVDTEAFF.

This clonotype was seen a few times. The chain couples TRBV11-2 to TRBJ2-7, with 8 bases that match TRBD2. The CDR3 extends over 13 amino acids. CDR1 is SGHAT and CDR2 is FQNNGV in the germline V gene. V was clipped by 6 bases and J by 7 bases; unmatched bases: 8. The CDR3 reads CASRSVAGGEQYF. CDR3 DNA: TGTGCCAGCAGGTCGGTGGCGGGAGGTGAGCAGTACTTC.

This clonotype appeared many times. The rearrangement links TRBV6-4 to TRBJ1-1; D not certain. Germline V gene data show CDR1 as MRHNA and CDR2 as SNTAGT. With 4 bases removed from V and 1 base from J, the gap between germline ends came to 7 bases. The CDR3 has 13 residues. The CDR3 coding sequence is TGTGCCAGCAGTGCGGTGGGGAACACTGAAGCTTTCTTT. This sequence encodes CASSAVGNTEAFF.

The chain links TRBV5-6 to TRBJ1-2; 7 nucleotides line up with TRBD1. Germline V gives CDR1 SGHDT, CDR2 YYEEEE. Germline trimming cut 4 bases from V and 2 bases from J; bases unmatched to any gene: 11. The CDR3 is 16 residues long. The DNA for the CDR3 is TGTGCCAGCAGCAGGGACACCAGGGGGTTGAACTATGGCTACACCTTC. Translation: CASSRDTRGLNYGYTF.

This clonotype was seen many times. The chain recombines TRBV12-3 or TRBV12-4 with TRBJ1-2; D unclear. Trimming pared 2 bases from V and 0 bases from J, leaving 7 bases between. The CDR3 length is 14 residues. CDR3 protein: CASSLSGSNYGYTF. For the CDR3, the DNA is TGTGCCAGCAGTTTAAGCGGTTCTAACTATGGCTACACCTTC.

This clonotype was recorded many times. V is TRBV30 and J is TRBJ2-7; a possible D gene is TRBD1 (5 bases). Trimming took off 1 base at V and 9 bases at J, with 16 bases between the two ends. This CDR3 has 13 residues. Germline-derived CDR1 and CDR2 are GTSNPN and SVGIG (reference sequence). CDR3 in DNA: TGTGCCTGGAGTGCCCTCCCTCAGGGAACGCAGTACTTC. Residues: CAWSALPQGTQYF.

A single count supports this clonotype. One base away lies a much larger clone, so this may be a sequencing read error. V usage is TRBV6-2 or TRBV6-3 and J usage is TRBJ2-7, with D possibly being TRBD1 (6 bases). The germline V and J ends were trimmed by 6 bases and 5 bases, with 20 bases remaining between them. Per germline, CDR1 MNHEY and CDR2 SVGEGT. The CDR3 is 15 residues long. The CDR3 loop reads CASRDQGWGPDEQYF. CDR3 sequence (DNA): TGTGCCAGCAGGGATCAGGGGTGGGGACCAGACGAGCAGTACTTC.

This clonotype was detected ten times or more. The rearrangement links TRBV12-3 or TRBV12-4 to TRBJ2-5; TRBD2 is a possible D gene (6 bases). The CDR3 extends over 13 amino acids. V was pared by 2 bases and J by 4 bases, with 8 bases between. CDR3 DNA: TGTGCCAGCAGTTTATGGAGGGGAGAGACCCAGTACTTC. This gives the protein CASSLWRGETQYF.

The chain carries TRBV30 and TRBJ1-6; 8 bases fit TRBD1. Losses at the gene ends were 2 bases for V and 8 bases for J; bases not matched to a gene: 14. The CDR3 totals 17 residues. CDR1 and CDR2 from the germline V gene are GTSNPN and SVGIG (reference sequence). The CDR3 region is CAWSRGAFGQGDSPLHF. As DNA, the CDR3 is TGTGCCTGGAGTAGGGGGGCATTCGGACAGGGCGATTCACCCCTCCACTTT.

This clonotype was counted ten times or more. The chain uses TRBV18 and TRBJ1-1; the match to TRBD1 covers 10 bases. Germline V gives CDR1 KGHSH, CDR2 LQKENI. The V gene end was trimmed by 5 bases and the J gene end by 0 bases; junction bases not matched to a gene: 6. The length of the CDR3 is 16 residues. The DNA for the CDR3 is TGTGCCAGCTCATCGGGACAGGGGATGCTGAACACTGAAGCTTTCTTT. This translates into CASSSGQGMLNTEAFF.

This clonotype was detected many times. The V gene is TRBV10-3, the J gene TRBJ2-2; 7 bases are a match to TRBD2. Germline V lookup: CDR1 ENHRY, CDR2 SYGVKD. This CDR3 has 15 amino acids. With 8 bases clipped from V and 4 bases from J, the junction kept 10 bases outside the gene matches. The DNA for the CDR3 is TGTGCCATCGGTGGGCGGGAGATCGGCACCGGGGAGCTGTTTTTT. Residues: CAIGGREIGTGELFF.

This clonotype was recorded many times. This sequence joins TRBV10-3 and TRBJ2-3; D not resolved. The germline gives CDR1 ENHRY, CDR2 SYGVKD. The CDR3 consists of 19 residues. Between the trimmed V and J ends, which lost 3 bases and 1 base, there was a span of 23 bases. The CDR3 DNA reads TGTGCCATCAGTGACCCGTTGGGTCGCGGTGGGGTCGGCACAGATACGCAGTATTTT. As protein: CAISDPLGRGGVGTDTQYF.

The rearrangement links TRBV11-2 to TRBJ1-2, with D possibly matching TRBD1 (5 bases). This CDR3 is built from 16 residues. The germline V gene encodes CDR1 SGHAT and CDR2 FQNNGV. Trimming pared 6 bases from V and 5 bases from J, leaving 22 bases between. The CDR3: CASRGPWGRGWYGYTF. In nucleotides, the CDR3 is TGTGCCAGCAGAGGTCCGTGGGGCCGGGGTTGGTATGGCTACACCTTC.

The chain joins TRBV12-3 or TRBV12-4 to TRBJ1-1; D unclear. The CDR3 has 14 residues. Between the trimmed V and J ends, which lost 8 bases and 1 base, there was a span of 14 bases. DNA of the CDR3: TGTGCCAGCGTCAACCGCGGCGGGAACACTGAAGCTTTCTTT. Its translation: CASVNRGGNTEAFF.

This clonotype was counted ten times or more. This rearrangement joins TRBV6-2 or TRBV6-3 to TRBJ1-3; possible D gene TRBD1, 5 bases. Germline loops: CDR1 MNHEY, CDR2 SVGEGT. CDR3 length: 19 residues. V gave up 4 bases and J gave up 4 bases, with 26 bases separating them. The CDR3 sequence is CASSSSHGPASGAGNTIYF. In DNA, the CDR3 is TGTGCCAGCAGTTCATCACACGGTCCAGCCAGCGGGGCAGGAAACACCATATATTTT.

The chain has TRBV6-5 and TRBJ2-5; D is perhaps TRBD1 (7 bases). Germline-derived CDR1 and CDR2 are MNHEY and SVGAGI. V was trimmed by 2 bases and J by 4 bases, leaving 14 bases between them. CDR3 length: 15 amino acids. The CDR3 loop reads CASSYGGGSRETQYF. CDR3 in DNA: TGTGCCAGCAGTTACGGAGGGGGCTCTAGAGAGACCCAGTACTTC.